This TCR beta chain emerged from a study of Graves' ophthalmopathy and Graves' hyperthyroidism. This CDR3 region has 12 residues. After removal of 1 base from V and 9 bases from J, the junction contained 2 bases not matched to a gene. Germline V gene sequence: CDR1 SEHNR, CDR2 FQNEAQ (reference sequence). The authors amplified TCR beta CDR3 regions from RNA transcripts. RT-PCR with HTBI primers came first, then second-round multiplex PCR. TCRdb itself ran the multiplex PCR reads through MiXCR, one entry per CDR3 protein. This table holds about 550,000 distinct CDR3 sequences, roughly 39% found once. This clonotype was recorded at least ten times.

The chain employs TRBV7-9 and TRBJ1-1, with TRBD1 identical over 7 bases. Sequenced sample: peripheral blood or thyroid tissue (not recorded which). This TCR was recovered from an adult man with Graves' hyperthyroidism. CDR3 nucleotides: TGTGCCAGCAGCTTAGTGGGACAGAAAGCTTTCTTT. Translation: CASSLVGQKAFF.